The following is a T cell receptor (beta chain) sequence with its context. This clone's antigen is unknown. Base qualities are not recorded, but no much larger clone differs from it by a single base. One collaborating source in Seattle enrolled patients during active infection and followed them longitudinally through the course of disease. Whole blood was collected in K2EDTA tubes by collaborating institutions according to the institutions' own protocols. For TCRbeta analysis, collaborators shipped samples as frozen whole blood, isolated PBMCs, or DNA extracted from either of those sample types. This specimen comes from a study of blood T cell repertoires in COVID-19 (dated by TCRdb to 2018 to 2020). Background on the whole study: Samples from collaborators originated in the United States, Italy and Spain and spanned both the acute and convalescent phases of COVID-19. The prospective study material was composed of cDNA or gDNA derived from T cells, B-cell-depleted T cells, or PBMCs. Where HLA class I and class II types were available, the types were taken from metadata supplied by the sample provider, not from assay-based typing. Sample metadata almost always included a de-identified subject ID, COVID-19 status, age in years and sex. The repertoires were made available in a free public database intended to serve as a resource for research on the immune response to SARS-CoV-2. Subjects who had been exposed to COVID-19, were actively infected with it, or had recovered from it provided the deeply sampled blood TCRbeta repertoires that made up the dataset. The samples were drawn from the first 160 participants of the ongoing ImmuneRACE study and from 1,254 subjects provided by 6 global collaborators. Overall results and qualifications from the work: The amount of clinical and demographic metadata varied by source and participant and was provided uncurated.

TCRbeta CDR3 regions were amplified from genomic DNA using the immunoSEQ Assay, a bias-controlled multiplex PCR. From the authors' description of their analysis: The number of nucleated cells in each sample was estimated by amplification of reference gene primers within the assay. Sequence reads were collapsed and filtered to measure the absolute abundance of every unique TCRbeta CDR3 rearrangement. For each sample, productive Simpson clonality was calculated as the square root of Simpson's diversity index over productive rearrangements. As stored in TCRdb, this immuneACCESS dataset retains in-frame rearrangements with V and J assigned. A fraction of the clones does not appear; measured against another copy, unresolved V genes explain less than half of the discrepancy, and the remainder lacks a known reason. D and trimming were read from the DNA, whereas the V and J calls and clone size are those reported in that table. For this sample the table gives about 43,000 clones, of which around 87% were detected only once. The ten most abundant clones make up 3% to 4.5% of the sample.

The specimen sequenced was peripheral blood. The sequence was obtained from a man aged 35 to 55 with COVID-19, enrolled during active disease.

Read as DNA, the sequence is TGTGCCAGCAGTTCCCGAGGGACAGGGGGGATCTATGGCTACACCTTC. Its product reads: CASSSRGTGGIYGYTF. Recombination connected TRBV27 to TRBJ1-2, with 11 junctional bases fitting TRBD1. V has 4 bases trimmed and J has 4 bases trimmed; junction bases matching no gene number 8. CDR1 and CDR2 are drawn from the germline V gene (reference sequence): MNHEY, SMNVEV. The CDR3 covers 16 residues, taking in both the cysteine and the phenylalanine. This entry keeps only the CDR3 DNA: 48 bases, framed from base 1.